This T cell receptor (beta chain) was observed in a study of cytomegalovirus exposure and HLA in healthy donors. The PCR used 60 Vbeta and 13 Jbeta primers. In the study's own analysis: The count from a later analysis was tens of millions of unique TCR beta chains, some 10 million of them shared. TCRdb's table, derived via immunoSEQ multiplex PCR, lists solely in-frame clones and lacks some. From that table come the V and J calls and clone size; the DNA was used to work out D and trimming. The sample records under 200,000 clones, 84% being singletons. Germline V gene data show CDR1 as SGHRS and CDR2 as YFSETQ. The CDR3 totals 17 residues. V trimming: 6 bases; J trimming: 0 bases; junction bases outside the gene matches: 6.

The receptor comes from a man aged 25 to 40 in good health and CMV-seronegative. Material: PBMCs. The V and J genes are TRBV5-1 and TRBJ2-1, with 13 bases identical to TRBD2. DNA of the CDR3: TGCGCCAGCACCCGGACTAGCGGGAGAACCTCCTACAATGAGCAGTTCTTC. It specifies CASTRTSGRTSYNEQFF.